This T cell receptor (beta chain) derives from a study of yellow fever vaccine responses in identical twins. General observations from the study: Reported findings indicate that twins' vaccine T cell responses seemed partially convergent, partially personalized.

Germline CDR1 and CDR2: MDHEN and SYDVKM. V shed 4 bases and J shed 4 bases, with 7 bases lying between them. This CDR3 is 12 amino acids long. TCRdb analysed the RT-PCR reads with MiXCR anew, one entry per CDR3 protein. The sample contains several thousand distinct CDR3 sequences, 85% of which appear only once. This clonotype showed up just once. No antigen is known for it. The specimen comprised T cells from blood (PBMCs), unsorted or a sorted subset (not recorded which), sampled before or after yellow fever vaccination (not recorded which). The receptor's source is a woman aged 18 to 35 who received the yellow fever vaccine. The V call is TRBV28, the J call TRBJ1-1; D uncertain. The CDR3 reads CASSSVGTEAFF. The CDR3 DNA is TGTGCCAGCAGTTCTGTTGGCACTGAAGCTTTCTTT.